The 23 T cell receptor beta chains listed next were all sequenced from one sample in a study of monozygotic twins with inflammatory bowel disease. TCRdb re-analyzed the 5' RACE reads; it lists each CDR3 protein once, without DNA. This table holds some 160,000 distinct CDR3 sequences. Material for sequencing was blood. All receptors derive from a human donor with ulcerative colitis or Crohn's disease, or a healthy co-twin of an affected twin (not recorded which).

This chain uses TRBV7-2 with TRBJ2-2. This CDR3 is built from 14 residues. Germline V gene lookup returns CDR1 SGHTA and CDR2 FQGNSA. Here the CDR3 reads CASSPRVRTGELFF.

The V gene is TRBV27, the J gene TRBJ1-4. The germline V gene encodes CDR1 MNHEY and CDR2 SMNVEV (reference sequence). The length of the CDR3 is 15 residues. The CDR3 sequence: CASSLMGATNEKLFF. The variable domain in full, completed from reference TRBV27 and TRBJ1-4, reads EAQVTQNPRYLITVTGKKLTVTCSQNMNHEYMSWYRQDPGLGLRQIYYSMNVEVTDKGDVPEGYKVSRKEKRNFPLILESPSPNQTSLYFCASSLMGATNEKLFFGSGTQLSVL.

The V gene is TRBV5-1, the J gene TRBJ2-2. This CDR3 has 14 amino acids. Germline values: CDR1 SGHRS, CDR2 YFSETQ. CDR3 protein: CASSLASNTGELFF.

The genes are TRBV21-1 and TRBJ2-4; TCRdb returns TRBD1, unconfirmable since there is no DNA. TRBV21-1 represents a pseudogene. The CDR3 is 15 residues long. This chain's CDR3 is CASQRHTRSGHIQYF.

The CDR3 here is CSARHSGYGYTF. The rearrangement links TRBV20-1 to TRBJ1-2. Germline V gives CDR1 DFQATT, CDR2 SNEGSKA (reference sequence). The CDR3 totals 12 residues.

CDR3 in amino acids: CASSVDGKSSYEQYF. The chain links TRBV9 to TRBJ2-7; the D call of TRBD1 rests on TCRdb alone, since no DNA is present to check it. Germline CDR1 reads SGDLS; CDR2 reads YYNGEE. The CDR3 has 15 amino acids.

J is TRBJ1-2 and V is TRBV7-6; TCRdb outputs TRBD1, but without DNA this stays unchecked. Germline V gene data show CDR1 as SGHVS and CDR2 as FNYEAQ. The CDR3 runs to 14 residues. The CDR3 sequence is CASSRNDRDYGYTF.

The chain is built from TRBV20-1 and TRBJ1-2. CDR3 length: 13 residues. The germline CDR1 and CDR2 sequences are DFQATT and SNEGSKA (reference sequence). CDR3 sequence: CSASDTVQYGYTF.

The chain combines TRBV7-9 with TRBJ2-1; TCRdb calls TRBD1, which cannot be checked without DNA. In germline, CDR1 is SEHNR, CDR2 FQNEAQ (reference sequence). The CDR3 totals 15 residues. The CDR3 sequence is CASRMTGLGYNEQFF.

This CDR3 reads CAWTRRGAGNTEAFF. This rearrangement joins TRBV30 to TRBJ1-1; TCRdb selects TRBD1, and the lack of DNA leaves this call unchecked. This CDR3 comprises 15 residues. Germline V gene sequence: CDR1 GTSNPN, CDR2 SVGIG (reference sequence).

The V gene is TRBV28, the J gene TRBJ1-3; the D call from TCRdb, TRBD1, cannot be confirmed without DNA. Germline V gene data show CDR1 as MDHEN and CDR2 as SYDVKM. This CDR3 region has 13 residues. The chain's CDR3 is CASSPTGENTIYF.

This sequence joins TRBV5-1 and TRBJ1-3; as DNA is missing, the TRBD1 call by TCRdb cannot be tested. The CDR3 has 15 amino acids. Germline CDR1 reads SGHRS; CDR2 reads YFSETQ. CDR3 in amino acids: CASTDRGSAGNTIYF.

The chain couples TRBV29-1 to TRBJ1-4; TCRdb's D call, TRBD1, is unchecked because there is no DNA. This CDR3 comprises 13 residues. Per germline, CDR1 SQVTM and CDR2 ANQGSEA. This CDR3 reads CSVRDRNNEKLFF.

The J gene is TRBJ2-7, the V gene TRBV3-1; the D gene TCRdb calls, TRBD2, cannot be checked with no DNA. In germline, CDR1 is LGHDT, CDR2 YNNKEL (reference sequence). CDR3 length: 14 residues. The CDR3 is CASSRTSGLYEQYF.

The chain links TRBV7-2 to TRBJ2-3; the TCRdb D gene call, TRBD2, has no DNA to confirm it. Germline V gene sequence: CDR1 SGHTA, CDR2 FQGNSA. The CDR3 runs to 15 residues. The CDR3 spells CASSLVGTSSDTQYF.

The CDR3 loop is CSAPKTSGSLNTDTQYF. The chain links TRBV20-1 to TRBJ2-3; TCRdb's D gene call, TRBD2, goes unchecked for lack of DNA. There are 17 residues in the CDR3. From germline, CDR1 is DFQATT and CDR2 SNEGSKA (reference sequence).

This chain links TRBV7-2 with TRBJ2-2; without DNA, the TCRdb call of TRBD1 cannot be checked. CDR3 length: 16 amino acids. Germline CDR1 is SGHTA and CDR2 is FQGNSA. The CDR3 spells CASSLVAGPGSGELFF.

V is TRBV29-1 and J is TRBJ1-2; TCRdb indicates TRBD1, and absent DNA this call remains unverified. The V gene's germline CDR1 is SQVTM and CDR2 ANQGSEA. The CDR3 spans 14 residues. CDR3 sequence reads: CSVDAGTGVRGYTF.

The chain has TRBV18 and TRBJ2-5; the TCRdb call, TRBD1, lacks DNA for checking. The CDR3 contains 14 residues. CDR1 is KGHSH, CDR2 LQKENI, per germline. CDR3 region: CASSPGQGVETQYF.

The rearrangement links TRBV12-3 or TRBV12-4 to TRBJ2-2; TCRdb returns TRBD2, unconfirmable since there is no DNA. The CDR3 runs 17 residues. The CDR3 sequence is CASSLELAGGITGELFF.

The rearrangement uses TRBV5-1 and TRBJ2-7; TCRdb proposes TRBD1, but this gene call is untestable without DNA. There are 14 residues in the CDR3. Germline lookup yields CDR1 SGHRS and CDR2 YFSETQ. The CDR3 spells CASSLEGHGFEQYF.

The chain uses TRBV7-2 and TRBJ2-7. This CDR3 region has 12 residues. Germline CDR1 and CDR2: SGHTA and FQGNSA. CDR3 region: CASSLEVYEQYF.

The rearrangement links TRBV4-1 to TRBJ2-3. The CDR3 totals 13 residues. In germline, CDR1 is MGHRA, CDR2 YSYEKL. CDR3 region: CASSQVGTDTQYF.